What follows are 26 T cell receptor beta chains derived from one specimen sequenced in a study of shared clonotypes between healthy human individuals. Repertoires were generated with immunoSEQ multiplex PCR, while TCRdb's copy carries only in-frame clones and drops some. The data contain 2,100,000 or so clones, approximately 94% of them singletons. Sequencing used naive CD4+ T cells sorted from blood. The subset is: CD45RA+ positively selected. These receptors all come from a man in his late teens or twenties in good health.

The chain employs TRBV4-3 and TRBJ1-5; 10 nucleotides line up with TRBD1. There are 14 residues in the CDR3. Germline assignment: CDR1 LGHNA and CDR2 YSLEER. Losses at the gene ends were 3 bases for V and 7 bases for J; bases not matched to a gene: 3. The CDR3 protein is CASSQDRGKQPQHF. CDR3 DNA sequence: TGCGCCAGCAGCCAGGACAGGGGGAAACAGCCCCAGCATTTT.

The chain uses TRBV18 and TRBJ2-5; D perhaps matches TRBD2 (6 bases). V lost 3 bases, J lost 2 bases, and 13 bases lay in between. This CDR3 comprises 15 residues. Germline values: CDR1 KGHSH, CDR2 LQKENI. The CDR3, as DNA: TGTGCCAGCTCACCGGTCGCGGGGCTTCAAGAGACCCAGTACTTC. Its translation is CASSPVAGLQETQYF.

V gene TRBV11-1 combines with J gene TRBJ1-1; possible D gene TRBD1, 6 bases. The ends were cut back, 5 bases at V and 0 bases at J, with 10 bases in the middle. Germline V gene lookup returns CDR1 SGHAT and CDR2 FQDESV (reference sequence). This CDR3 region has 14 residues. The CDR3: CASSRQVMNTEAFF. The CDR3 DNA is TGTGCCAGCAGCAGACAGGTAATGAACACTGAAGCTTTCTTT.

A single count supports this clone. The V gene is TRBV5-1, the J gene TRBJ1-1, with 9 bases that match TRBD1. Germline CDR1 is SGHRS and CDR2 is YFSETQ. The CDR3 is made up of 14 amino acids. Trimming took 2 bases from V and 6 from J; bases not matched to a gene: 5. The DNA for the CDR3 is TGCGCCAGCAGCTTTGGGACAGGGTCCGCTGAAGCTTTCTTT. Translating it yields CASSFGTGSAEAFF.

In regard to this clone: Different DNA sequences within this sample yield the same CDR3. The V and J genes are TRBV6-5 and TRBJ2-5; 8 bases line up with TRBD1. Germline V CDR1 and CDR2: MNHEY, SVGAGI. V lost 6 bases and J lost 2; bases outside the gene matches: 2. This CDR3 contains 13 residues. CDR3 sequence (DNA): TGTGCCAGCAGGAGGACAGGGCAAGAGACCCAGTACTTC. Encoded protein: CASRRTGQETQYF.

The CDR3 region is CASSQGLAGDTDTQYF. The CDR3 DNA sequence: TGCGCCAGCAGCCAAGGCCTAGCGGGGGACACAGATACGCAGTATTTT. The chain links TRBV4-1 to TRBJ2-3; 10 bases agree with TRBD2. The germline V gene has CDR1 MGHRA and CDR2 YSYEKL. CDR3 size: 16 residues. The V segment lost 1 base and the J segment 2 bases; nucleotides outside the gene matches: 3.

Only one count was recorded for this clone. The same CDR3 also results from other DNA sequences found in this sample. This CDR3 reads CAWSSEGNQPQHF. The CDR3 DNA follows: TGTGCCTGGAGTTCTGAGGGCAATCAGCCCCAGCATTTT. The rearrangement uses TRBV30 and TRBJ1-5, with unresolved D. Deletions cut 2 bases from V and 2 bases from J, with 7 bases between. Germline CDR1 reads GTSNPN; CDR2 reads SVGIG (reference sequence). The CDR3 is 13 amino acids.

The chain carries TRBV4-2 and TRBJ2-2, with 7 nucleotides matching TRBD2. The V gene's germline CDR1 is LGHNA and CDR2 YNFKEQ. V lost 0 bases to trimming and J lost 8 bases; unmatched junction nucleotides: 6. CDR3 length equals 15 residues. Here the CDR3 reads CASSQDAGVGGELFF. The CDR3 region has the DNA TGTGCCAGCAGCCAAGATGCGGGGGTGGGAGGGGAGCTGTTTTTT.

Comment on this clone: The sample holds other DNA sequences that translate to the same CDR3. The chain is built from TRBV5-1 and TRBJ1-5; D perhaps matches TRBD1 (5 bases). The CDR3 sequence is 14 residues long. Trimming removed 4 bases from V and 3 bases from J, with 11 bases in between. CDR1 is SGHRS, CDR2 YFSETQ, per germline. CDR3 amino acids: CASSLGTDNQPQHF. The CDR3 DNA follows: TGCGCCAGCAGCCTCGGGACGGACAATCAGCCCCAGCATTTT.

Only one count was recorded for this clone. This chain connects TRBV11-2 to TRBJ2-2; D could derive from TRBD1 or TRBD2 (5 bases each). V dropped 1 base and J dropped 4 bases, with 10 bases sitting between them. The CDR3 sequence is 15 residues long. From germline, CDR1 is SGHAT and CDR2 FQNNGV. CDR3 sequence reads: CASSLVSGPTGELFF. In DNA form, the CDR3 reads TGTGCCAGCAGCTTAGTATCGGGGCCCACCGGGGAGCTGTTTTTT.

This rearrangement joins TRBV7-2 to TRBJ2-1; D ambiguous. The V end was cut by 5 bases, the J end by 0 bases, with 11 bases between. The CDR3 contains 15 residues. Germline V gives CDR1 SGHTA, CDR2 FQGNSA. CDR3: CASSPAGRSYNEQFF. CDR3 nucleotide sequence: TGTGCCAGCAGCCCTGCCGGTCGCTCCTACAATGAGCAGTTCTTC.

The chain combines TRBV7-9 with TRBJ1-6; D perhaps matches TRBD1 (6 bases). CDR1 is SEHNR, CDR2 FQNEAQ, per germline (reference sequence). V was clipped by 5 bases and J by 7 bases, with 18 bases between them. The CDR3 contains 16 residues. CDR3 in amino acids: CASSLSSTGRNSPLHF. In DNA form, the CDR3 reads TGTGCCAGCAGCCTGAGTTCCACAGGGAGGAATTCACCCCTCCACTTT.

The chain joins TRBV10-3 to TRBJ2-7; D might be TRBD2 (7 bases). The CDR3 covers 14 residues. Germline V gene data show CDR1 as ENHRY and CDR2 as SYGVKD. Trimming took off 1 base at V and 5 bases at J, with 12 bases between the two ends. CDR3: CAISEWGGKDEQYF. In nucleotides, the CDR3 is TGTGCCATCAGTGAGTGGGGGGGCAAGGACGAGCAGTACTTC.

The sample holds a few counts of this clone. J is TRBJ1-2 and V is TRBV19; 8 positions agree with TRBD1. CDR3 length: 13 residues. CDR1 is LNHDA and CDR2 is SQIVND in the germline V gene (reference sequence). V lost 6 bases, J lost 6 bases, and 6 bases stayed unmatched. The CDR3 region is CASSLMTGDGYTF. CDR3 DNA: TGTGCCAGTAGCCTTATGACAGGGGATGGCTACACCTTC.

The J gene is TRBJ2-3, the V gene TRBV7-2; 8 bases are shared with TRBD2. The CDR3 runs to 16 residues. The V segment lost 2 bases and the J segment 8 bases; nucleotides outside the gene matches: 12. CDR1 is SGHTA, CDR2 FQGNSA, per germline. The CDR3 coding sequence is TGTGCCAGCAGCTTAACCCCACGGAGCGGGGGTGGTACGCAGTATTTT. The encoded protein is CASSLTPRSGGGTQYF.

This clone was detected once. This sequence joins TRBV2 and TRBJ2-3; maybe TRBD1 (5 bases). Germline V lookup: CDR1 SNHLY, CDR2 FYNNEI. V was clipped by 3 bases and J by 2 bases, with 9 bases between them. This CDR3 contains 14 residues. The CDR3 coding sequence is TGTGCCAGCAGTGACCAGGGCTACACAGATACGCAGTATTTT. Translation gives CASSDQGYTDTQYF.

V and J are TRBV19 and TRBJ1-2; D is perhaps TRBD1 (5 bases). Germline V lookup: CDR1 LNHDA, CDR2 SQIVND (reference sequence). Trimming left V 6 bases short and J 0 bases short, with 11 bases between. The CDR3 has 14 residues. CDR3 protein: CASSSTVSNYGYTF. As DNA, the CDR3 is TGTGCCAGTAGCTCGACAGTATCTAACTATGGCTACACCTTC.

The V gene is TRBV7-2, the J gene TRBJ1-1; TRBD1 agrees at 8 bases. V shed 4 bases and J 5 bases; nucleotides not matched to a gene: 3. CDR3 length equals 13 residues. Germline V gives CDR1 SGHTA, CDR2 FQGNSA. This CDR3 is CASSSGQVTEAFF. In DNA form, the CDR3 reads TGTGCCAGCAGCTCGGGACAGGTGACTGAAGCTTTCTTT.

The CDR3 nucleotides read TGTGCCAGCAGGTCCCTGGAGGACGAGCAGTACTTC. It codes for CASRSLEDEQYF. This rearrangement joins TRBV7-9 to TRBJ2-7; D is possibly TRBD2 (5 bases). CDR1 SEHNR and CDR2 FQNEAQ come from the germline V gene (reference sequence). V was shortened by 6 bases and J by 5 bases, with 11 bases between the two germline ends. The CDR3 runs to 12 residues.

The V call is TRBV5-5, the J call TRBJ1-1, with no clear D. Trimming took 3 bases from V and 1 from J, leaving 10 bases between them. The CDR3 extends over 14 amino acids. Germline V CDR1 and CDR2: SGHKS, YYEKEE (reference sequence). CDR3 sequence: CASSSLRGNTEAFF. The CDR3 bases are TGTGCCAGCAGCTCGTTAAGAGGGAACACTGAAGCTTTCTTT.

The chain couples TRBV7-2 to TRBJ1-4; D unclear. The CDR3 spans 15 residues. The V and J ends lost 2 bases and 3 bases respectively, with 10 bases between them. Per the germline V gene, CDR1 is SGHTA and CDR2 is FQGNSA. DNA of the CDR3: TGTGCCAGCAGCTTAATGGGGTCTCCTAATGAAAAACTGTTTTTT. It yields the protein CASSLMGSPNEKLFF. Full variable domain (outside the CDR3, taken from reference TRBV7-2 and TRBJ1-4): GAGVSQSPSNKVTEKGKDVELRCDPISGHTALYWYRQSLGQGLEFLIYFQGNSAPDKSGLPSDRFSAERTGGSVSTLTIQRTQQEDSAVYLCASSLMGSPNEKLFFGSGTQLSVL.

The gene calls are TRBV5-1 and TRBJ2-6; D is undetermined. The CDR3 spans 17 residues. Trimming shortened V by 2 bases and J by 0 bases, and 12 bases separated the two germline ends. Per the germline V gene, CDR1 is SGHRS and CDR2 is YFSETQ. CDR3 residues: CASSFYQPFSGANVLTF. The CDR3 nucleotides read TGCGCCAGCAGCTTTTACCAGCCATTCTCTGGGGCCAACGTCCTGACTTTC.

The CDR3 DNA reads as TGTGCCAGCAGTACTCCCAGGGGTAGCACAGATACGCAGTATTTT. Residues: CASSTPRGSTDTQYF. This sequence joins TRBV6-9 and TRBJ2-3; D is perhaps TRBD1 (6 bases). V was clipped by 5 bases and J by 0 bases, with 12 bases between them. The CDR3 covers 15 residues. Germline CDR1 MNHGY, CDR2 SVAAGI.

This clone was observed a single time. The gene calls are TRBV5-5 and TRBJ2-6; D is ambiguous. The CDR3 runs 15 residues. Germline CDR1 and CDR2: SGHKS and YYEKEE (reference sequence). V was shortened by 0 bases and J by 13 bases, with 17 bases between the two germline ends. The CDR3 loop reads CASSLDIGRTAVLTF. The CDR3 DNA reads as TGTGCCAGCAGCTTGGACATCGGAAGGACGGCAGTCCTGACTTTC.

Only one count was recorded for this clone. This chain connects TRBV30 to TRBJ2-3; TRBD1 or TRBD2 may be the D gene (6 bases each). The germline gives CDR1 GTSNPN, CDR2 SVGIG (reference sequence). V lost 3 bases to trimming and J lost 3 bases, with 13 bases between them. The CDR3 runs to 14 residues. The CDR3 is CAWREGVGTDTQYF. DNA for the CDR3: TGTGCCTGGAGGGAGGGGGTTGGGACAGATACGCAGTATTTT.

The genes are TRBV11-2 and TRBJ2-3; TRBD2 matches 8 bases. The V gene's germline CDR1 is SGHAT and CDR2 FQNNGV. This CDR3 has 15 residues. After removal of 5 bases from V and 0 bases from J, the junction contained 4 bases not matched to a gene. DNA of the CDR3: TGTGCCAGCAGCATCAGCGGGAGAAGCACAGATACGCAGTATTTT. The encoded protein is CASSISGRSTDTQYF.